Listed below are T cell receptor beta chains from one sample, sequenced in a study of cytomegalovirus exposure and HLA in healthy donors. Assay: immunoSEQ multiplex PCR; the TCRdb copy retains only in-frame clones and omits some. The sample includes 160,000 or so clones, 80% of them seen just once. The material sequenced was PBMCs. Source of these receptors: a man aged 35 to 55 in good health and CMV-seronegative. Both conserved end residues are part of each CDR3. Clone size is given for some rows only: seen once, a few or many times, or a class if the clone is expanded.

CASNFGLAGTYEQYF TRBV6-6 . TRBJ2-7
CASSLRGLQGNQPQHF TRBV28 once TRBJ1-5
CASSDRAGSTYEQYF TRBV19 . TRBJ2-7
CASSPQIAGRTDTQYF TRBV9 . TRBJ2-3
CASSLRQGEIFEQYF TRBV14 . TRBJ2-7
CASSLGGTANTGELFF TRBV7-6 once TRBJ2-2
CASSLQGGVEQYF TRBV7-3 . TRBJ2-7
CASSVGTGREYEQYF TRBV5-1 . TRBJ2-7
CASSLKPGQPYEQYF TRBV27 . TRBJ2-7
CASSMGRYGELFF TRBV19 . TRBJ2-2
CASTMGTGIHEQYF TRBV19 . TRBJ2-7
CAISDPLMGGSDEQYF TRBV10-3 . TRBJ2-7
CASSSLGGAYNSPLHF TRBV7-8 few TRBJ1-6
CASSPASGGDTGELFF TRBV18 few TRBJ2-2
CASSPPERVTQYF TRBV18 . TRBJ2-5
CASSYSRGNSNQPQHF TRBV6-6 . TRBJ1-5
CASSSSGTGTGELFF TRBV5-1 . TRBJ2-2
CASSQLANTEAFF TRBV18 . TRBJ1-1
CASSSSRQGPGANVLTF TRBV25-1 . TRBJ2-6
CATSRVAGTEAFF TRBV19 . TRBJ1-1
CASSVGTGYGEKLFF TRBV6-1 . TRBJ1-4
CASSQDQDSGPEAFF TRBV4-1 . TRBJ1-1
CASLDSSKIGELFF TRBV25-1 . TRBJ2-2
CASSINSRRDTYGYTF TRBV19 once TRBJ1-2
CASSFIGQLNTEAFF TRBV7-2 . TRBJ1-1
CASSRGTSYEQYF TRBV4-3 . TRBJ2-7
CASSEIAGGSTYEQYF TRBV19 . TRBJ2-7
CASGTGLDSPLHF TRBV2 . TRBJ1-6
CASTPGVQETQYF TRBV7-2 . TRBJ2-5
CASRRGVNQPQHF TRBV6-5 few TRBJ1-5
CASSRAGELFF TRBV27 few TRBJ2-2
CASSLRIADREDSETQYF TRBV7-6 . TRBJ2-5
CASSLSGGYNEQFF TRBV7-2 . TRBJ2-1
CASSLFFNEQFF TRBV5-1 . TRBJ2-1
CASSVGLITDTQYF TRBV25-1 once TRBJ2-3
CASSFIGTGGYYEQYF TRBV27 . TRBJ2-7
CSVEVRRSEAFF TRBV29-1 . TRBJ1-1
CASSPGGWGAYEQYF TRBV6-5 . TRBJ2-7
CASSKGTSGRDQETQYF TRBV5-1 . TRBJ2-5
CASSLDAGMYGYTF TRBV7-9 few TRBJ1-2
CASSLLAGGTDTQYF TRBV14 . TRBJ2-3
CASRTGTGDGYTF TRBV6-5 . TRBJ1-2
CASSRPGQGNTEAFF TRBV7-2 once TRBJ1-1
CASSLVGYEQYF TRBV7-8 . TRBJ2-7
CASSLEGEGSEQYF TRBV7-9 once TRBJ2-7
CASSYNRETNEKLFF TRBV6-5 . TRBJ1-4
CASSLRGPQPQHF TRBV27 . TRBJ1-5
CASSLGSGLGNSLHF TRBV5-1 . TRBJ1-6
CASSYPRQGSYEQYF TRBV6-5 . TRBJ2-7
CAWREWGLGANVLTF TRBV30 . TRBJ2-6
CAISEGTGGSYEQYF TRBV10-3 once TRBJ2-7